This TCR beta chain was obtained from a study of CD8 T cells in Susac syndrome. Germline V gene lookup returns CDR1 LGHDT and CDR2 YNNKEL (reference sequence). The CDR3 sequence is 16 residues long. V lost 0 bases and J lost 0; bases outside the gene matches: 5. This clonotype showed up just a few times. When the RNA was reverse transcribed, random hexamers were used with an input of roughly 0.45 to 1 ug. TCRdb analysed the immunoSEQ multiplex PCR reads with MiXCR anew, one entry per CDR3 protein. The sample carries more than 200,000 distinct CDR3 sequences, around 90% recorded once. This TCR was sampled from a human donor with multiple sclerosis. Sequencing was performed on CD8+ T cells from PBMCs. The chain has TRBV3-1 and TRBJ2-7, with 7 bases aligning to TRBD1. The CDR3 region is CASSQDDRDSSYEQYF. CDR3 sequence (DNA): TGTGCCAGCAGCCAAGATGACCGGGACAGCTCCTACGAGCAGTACTTC.